This T cell receptor (beta chain) was sequenced for a study of technical replicates of blood from a few donors (dated by TCRdb to the late 2010s). Library method: the immunoSEQ multiplex PCR assay. TCRdb limited this immuneACCESS table to in-frame rearrangements with V and J called. A share of clones is missing; checked studies link under half to unresolved V genes, and the rest is unexplained. Counted in this sample were tens of thousands of clones; 80% to 90% of them appeared once. Together, the top ten hold about 4.5% of the sample. Only one count was recorded for this clone. Its target antigen remains unknown. The sample holds no much larger clone one base away, and base qualities are not on file. The germline V end is reduced by 6 bases and the J end by 5 bases; junction bases left unmatched: 4. As encoded in the germline V gene, CDR1 is MNHEY while CDR2 is SVGAGI. The CDR3 runs 13 residues from the cysteine to the phenylalanine. Only the CDR3 DNA is retained, 39 bases long and in frame from the first base.

The receptor's source is a human donor in good health. Some clones in this sample may be carry-over from other donors' samples. Here the chain combines TRBV6-5 and TRBJ2-3; 8 bases in the junction line up with TRBD1. The source material was PBMCs. The CDR3: CASRTGGRDTQYF. The bases are TGTGCCAGCAGAACAGGGGGAAGAGATACGCAGTATTTT.